One sample yielded the 13 T cell receptor beta chains listed below, sequenced in a study of blood T cell repertoires in COVID-19. Generated by immunoSEQ multiplex PCR, the TCRdb table keeps only in-frame clones and is missing some. The table lists about 150,000 clones, over 75% of them singletons. Sequenced: peripheral blood. These receptors were taken from a man in his 60s with COVID-19, enrolled during active disease.

In this sample, this clone turned up once. The genes are TRBV7-2 and TRBJ2-3; 9 bases are shared with TRBD2. The CDR3 runs to 16 residues. The V segment lost 7 bases and the J segment 2 bases; nucleotides outside the gene matches: 10. The germline gives CDR1 SGHTA, CDR2 FQGNSA. The CDR3 DNA reads TGTGCCAGCACCTTTAAGAGCGGGGGGCTCACAGATACGCAGTATTTT. Protein: CASTFKSGGLTDTQYF.

The chain has TRBV6-2 or TRBV6-3 and TRBJ1-3; 8 positions agree with TRBD1. From germline, CDR1 is MNHEY and CDR2 SVGEGT. CDR3 size: 18 residues. V was clipped by 4 bases and J by 1 base; unmatched bases: 12. In DNA, the CDR3 is TGTGCCAGCAGTTCTGGTTATGCCGGGACAGGATCTGGAAACACCATATATTTT. It translates to CASSSGYAGTGSGNTIYF.

The CDR3 DNA follows: TGCGCCAGCAGCTTGTATGAAGGGACAGGGCCCTACGAGCAGTACTTC. It yields the protein CASSLYEGTGPYEQYF. The genes are TRBV5-1 and TRBJ2-7; TRBD1 agrees at 9 bases. Unmatched junction bases numbered 7, after V lost 1 base and J lost 2 bases. The CDR3 consists of 16 residues. Germline V gene lookup returns CDR1 SGHRS and CDR2 YFSETQ.

The V gene is TRBV9, the J gene TRBJ2-5; possibly TRBD1 for D (6 bases). The CDR3 loop spans 14 amino acids. Trimming left V 4 bases short and J 2 bases short, with 12 bases between. CDR1 and CDR2 from the germline V gene are SGDLS and YYNGEE. CDR3 in amino acids: CASSLSTGQETQYF. The CDR3, as DNA: TGTGCCAGCAGCCTTAGCACAGGGCAAGAGACCCAGTACTTC.

This sequence joins TRBV7-2 and TRBJ1-5; possibly TRBD1 for D (6 bases). The CDR3 has 15 amino acids. V shed 4 bases and J shed 2 bases, with 12 bases lying between them. The germline CDR1 and CDR2 sequences are SGHTA and FQGNSA. CDR3 region: CASSWAGVGNQPQHF. CDR3 nucleotides: TGTGCCAGCAGCTGGGCAGGGGTGGGCAATCAGCCCCAGCATTTT.

V usage is TRBV19 and J usage is TRBJ1-4; D may be TRBD1 (5 bases). Looked up from germline, CDR1 is LNHDA and CDR2 is SQIVND (reference sequence). This CDR3 has 14 amino acids. V dropped 6 bases and J dropped 7 bases, with 15 bases sitting between them. CDR3 sequence (DNA): TGTGCCAGTAGCTCAGGCGTCGGGGGTGAAAAACTGTTTTTT. Translating gives CASSSGVGGEKLFF.

In this sample, this clone turned up once. The V gene is TRBV29-1, the J gene TRBJ2-2, with TRBD1 matching over 9 bases. Germline values: CDR1 SQVTM, CDR2 ANQGSEA. The CDR3 length is 15 residues. J gave up 3 bases and V 5 bases, and 7 bases lay outside the gene matches. CDR3 sequence (DNA): TGCAGCGTTAAAAAGGACAGGGGTTACACCGGGGAGCTGTTTTTT. This sequence encodes CSVKKDRGYTGELFF.

The chain recombines TRBV7-3 with TRBJ1-2; 7 positions match TRBD1. The trim removed 2 bases at V and 8 bases at J, leaving 5 bases unmatched. CDR3 length: 13 residues. Germline values: CDR1 SGHTA, CDR2 FQGTGA. CDR3: CASSLGQGGGYTF. CDR3 nucleotide sequence: TGTGCCAGCAGCTTAGGGCAGGGGGGCGGCTACACCTTC.

This chain connects TRBV18 to TRBJ1-2; TRBD1 matches at 10 bases. V shed 4 bases and J 6 bases; nucleotides not matched to a gene: 5. This CDR3 has 14 residues. Per germline, CDR1 KGHSH and CDR2 LQKENI. In DNA, the CDR3 is TGTGCCAGCTCACAGGGACAGGGGATCCATGGCTACACCTTC. Amino acids: CASSQGQGIHGYTF.

The CDR3 nucleotides read TGTGCCAGCAGTTACTCGATACAGCTTAGCAATCAGCCCCAGCATTTT. Residues: CASSYSIQLSNQPQHF. The chain carries TRBV6-2 or TRBV6-3 and TRBJ1-5, with no clear D. Trimming cost V 0 bases and J 0 bases, with 9 bases left between them. The CDR3 length is 16 residues. Per germline, CDR1 MNHEY and CDR2 SVGEGT.

The V and J genes are TRBV6-2 or TRBV6-3 and TRBJ2-7; D ambiguous. V was clipped by 2 bases and J by 3 bases, with 11 bases between them. Germline CDR1 reads MNHEY; CDR2 reads SVGEGT. CDR3 size: 14 residues. Written as DNA, the CDR3 is TGTGCCAGCAGTTACCCCACTACAAACTACGAGCAGTACTTC. This translates into CASSYPTTNYEQYF.

The J gene is TRBJ1-1, the V gene TRBV6-6; no reliable D call. The germline gives CDR1 MNHNY, CDR2 SVGAGI (reference sequence). The V end lost 4 bases, the J end lost 3 bases, and 9 bases lay between the germline ends. This CDR3 is 13 amino acids long. For the CDR3, the DNA is TGTGCCAGCAGTTTCGAGGGATACACTGAAGCTTTCTTT. Its protein is CASSFEGYTEAFF.

V gene TRBV18 combines with J gene TRBJ1-1, with D maybe TRBD1 (6 bases). The CDR3 runs 17 residues. Looked up from germline, CDR1 is KGHSH and CDR2 is LQKENI. With 6 bases removed from V and 1 base from J, the gap between germline ends came to 21 bases. The CDR3 coding sequence is TGTGCCAGCTCGCCTCAACCAACGGGACACACGAACACTGAAGCTTTCTTT. It translates to CASSPQPTGHTNTEAFF.